Detailed here is one T cell receptor (beta chain). Drawing of blood for sampling happened at baseline, at cycle 4 day 1, and at cycle 7 day 1. The data were obtained in a study of OX40 agonist ivuxolimab in advanced cancers. Study background: Patients were around 83% male with ages about 23 to 80, mean about 65.

TCRdb keeps only in-frame clones here, not all; method: immunoSEQ multiplex PCR. The table lists around 34,000 clones, about 89% of them singletons, with around 43% in the top ten. The CDR3 spans 14 residues. Germline V gene lookup returns CDR1 SNHLY and CDR2 FYNNEI. The V end lost 10 bases, the J end lost 7 bases, and 23 bases lay between the germline ends. The source is an adult with an advanced solid tumor such as melanoma, head and neck, liver or kidney cancer. The rearrangement links TRBV2 to TRBJ2-7; D could derive from TRBD1 or TRBD2 (5 bases each). Specimen: CD4+ or CD8+ T cells sorted from blood, collected in a trial of the OX40 agonist ivuxolimab. The chain's CDR3 is CAIGRDGGSREQYF. CDR3 DNA: TGTGCCATCGGCCGGGACGGTGGGTCGAGGGAGCAGTACTTC.